Reported below is one T cell receptor (beta chain). The record originates from a study of blood T cell repertoires in COVID-19. TCRdb keeps only in-frame clones here, not all; method: immunoSEQ multiplex PCR. The sample includes around 70,000 clones, over 70% of them seen just once. Sequenced material: peripheral blood. This sequence was found in a man between 65 and 85 years old with acute or convalescent COVID-19.

CDR3: CASSYFQGDGYTF. The CDR3 bases are TGTGCCAGCAGTTACTTCCAGGGCGATGGCTACACCTTC. The V and J genes are TRBV6-5 and TRBJ1-2, with D possibly TRBD1 on 5 matching bases. The CDR3 loop spans 13 amino acids. Germline V gene data show CDR1 as MNHEY and CDR2 as SVGAGI. The germline V and J ends were trimmed by 1 base and 6 bases, with 9 bases remaining between them.